Listed here are 26 T cell receptor beta chains from one sample, sequenced in a study of T cell changes during pregnancy in multiple sclerosis. Assay used: immunoSEQ multiplex PCR; TCRdb lists only in-frame clones, some missing. The sample lists 20,000 to 25,000 clones; about 84% were seen once. Material: CD8+ T cells from peripheral blood mononuclear cells, obtained before pregnancy. The receptors derive from a female donor with multiple sclerosis, enrolled in a pregnancy study.

The rearrangement joins TRBV10-1 to TRBJ2-1; 7 bases agree with TRBD2. Losses at the gene ends were 3 bases for V and 5 bases for J; bases not matched to a gene: 7. There are 15 residues in the CDR3. The germline V gene encodes CDR1 WNHNN and CDR2 SYGVQD (reference sequence). The CDR3 nucleotides read TGCGCCAGCAGTGAAGCGTTAGCGGGTAACAATGAGCAGTTCTTC. This gives the protein CASSEALAGNNEQFF.

This clone was recorded only once. This rearrangement joins TRBV27 to TRBJ1-1; unclear D gene. V lost 2 bases, J lost 0 bases, and 16 bases lay in between. CDR3 length: 17 amino acids. The germline V gene has CDR1 MNHEY and CDR2 SMNVEV (reference sequence). The CDR3 protein is CASSLRRASLMNTEAFF. In nucleotides, the CDR3 is TGTGCCAGCAGTTTAAGGAGAGCTTCTCTAATGAACACTGAAGCTTTCTTT.

The gene calls are TRBV2 and TRBJ2-1, with a tentative D call TRBD2 (6 bases). This CDR3 contains 16 residues. Per germline, CDR1 SNHLY and CDR2 FYNNEI. With 3 bases removed from V and 7 bases from J, the gap between germline ends came to 19 bases. CDR3 sequence reads: CASSDPRLVGLNEQFF. Written as DNA, the CDR3 is TGTGCCAGCAGTGATCCAAGACTAGTTGGGTTGAATGAGCAGTTCTTC.

The genes are TRBV7-9 and TRBJ2-2, with D possibly TRBD2 on 6 matching bases. Germline loops: CDR1 SEHNR, CDR2 FQNEAQ (reference sequence). There are 15 residues in the CDR3. Trimming left V 5 bases short and J 6 bases short, with 16 bases between. The CDR3 here is CASSPTSLTAGELFF. CDR3 coding DNA: TGTGCCAGCAGCCCAACTAGCCTTACCGCCGGGGAGCTGTTTTTT.

The gene calls are TRBV5-6 and TRBJ2-3; TRBD2 matches at 12 bases. Germline assignment: CDR1 SGHDT and CDR2 YYEEEE. The J segment lost 5 bases and the V segment lost 4 bases, leaving 8 bases of the junction unmatched. CDR3 length: 16 amino acids. CDR3 residues: CASSPWTSGIIDTQYF. The CDR3 region has the DNA TGTGCCAGCAGCCCATGGACTAGCGGGATTATAGATACGCAGTATTTT. The full variable domain, with the rest looked up from reference TRBV5-6 and TRBJ2-3, is DAGVTQSPTHLIKTRGQQVTLRCSPKSGHDTVSWYQQALGQGPQFIFQYYEEEERQRGNFPDRFSGHQFPNYSSELNVNALLLGDSALYLCASSPWTSGIIDTQYFGPGTRLTVL.

This chain joins TRBV19 and TRBJ1-1; D may be TRBD1 (6 bases). Trimming removed 3 bases at V and 7 bases at J, with 12 bases between. CDR1 is LNHDA and CDR2 is SQIVND in the germline V gene (reference sequence). There are 13 residues in the CDR3. CDR3 in amino acids: CASSIQGGGEAFF. CDR3 sequence (DNA): TGTGCCAGTAGTATCCAAGGGGGGGGTGAAGCTTTCTTT.

The rearrangement uses TRBV4-2 and TRBJ2-7, with D perhaps matching TRBD2 (6 bases). Between the trimmed V and J ends, which lost 2 bases and 7 bases, there was a span of 12 bases. The CDR3 spans 13 residues. The V gene's germline CDR1 is LGHNA and CDR2 YNFKEQ. The CDR3 spells CASSQTPAGEQYF. CDR3 coding DNA: TGTGCCAGCAGCCAAACCCCCGCGGGAGAGCAGTACTTC.

The CDR3 sequence: CASSQDDTSGSIYEQYF. The CDR3 DNA reads TGCGCCAGCAGCCAAGACGACACTAGCGGGAGCATCTACGAGCAGTACTTC. This chain uses TRBV4-1 with TRBJ2-7; 11 bases are shared with TRBD2. The ends lost 0 bases at V and 3 bases at J; junction bases unmatched: 7. In germline, CDR1 is MGHRA, CDR2 YSYEKL. The CDR3 is 17 amino acids.

V is TRBV28 and J is TRBJ1-3; maybe TRBD1 (6 bases). Germline CDR1 is MDHEN and CDR2 is SYDVKM. Trimming took 3 bases from V and 0 from J, leaving 12 bases between them. The CDR3 is made up of 16 amino acids. The CDR3 loop is CASSLGTSDSGNTIYF. Written as DNA, the CDR3 is TGTGCCAGCAGTTTGGGGACATCCGACTCTGGAAACACCATATATTTT.

The CDR3: CASNLQGTTEAFF. The CDR3 DNA reads TGTGCCAGCAATCTACAGGGTACCACTGAAGCTTTCTTT. V usage is TRBV6-1 and J usage is TRBJ1-1, with D possibly being TRBD1 (6 bases). The V gene's germline CDR1 is MNHNS and CDR2 SASEGT. The V gene lost 7 bases and the J gene lost 4 bases, with 13 bases spanning the gap. The length of the CDR3 is 13 residues.

This chain uses TRBV7-6 with TRBJ2-1; tentative D call: TRBD1 (5 bases). Trimming cost V 3 bases and J 7 bases, with 16 bases left between them. The CDR3 is made up of 15 amino acids. Per the germline V gene, CDR1 is SGHVS and CDR2 is FNYEAQ. The CDR3 sequence is CASSFTAGSLNEQFF. The CDR3 nucleotides are TGTGCCAGCAGCTTTACTGCAGGGTCGTTGAATGAGCAGTTCTTC.

The gene calls are TRBV4-3 and TRBJ2-7, with TRBD1 matching 8 bases. Germline trimming cut 2 bases from V and 2 bases from J; bases unmatched to any gene: 11. Per germline, CDR1 LGHNA and CDR2 YSLEER. CDR3 size: 17 residues. As DNA, the CDR3 is TGCGCCAGCAGCCAATTCCAGACAGGGGTATTCCCCTACGAGCAGTACTTC. It yields the protein CASSQFQTGVFPYEQYF.

This chain uses TRBV27 with TRBJ2-7, with 15 nucleotides matching TRBD2. The CDR3 has 15 amino acids. With 3 bases clipped from V and 4 bases from J, the junction kept 1 base outside the gene matches. Germline-derived CDR1 and CDR2 are MNHEY and SMNVEV (reference sequence). The CDR3 sequence is CASSFGTSGRYEQYF. The CDR3 region has the DNA TGTGCCAGCAGTTTCGGGACTAGCGGGAGGTACGAGCAGTACTTC.

The chain couples TRBV6-5 to TRBJ1-1, with D perhaps matching TRBD1 (5 bases). The germline gives CDR1 MNHEY, CDR2 SVGAGI. V was shortened by 7 bases and J by 0 bases, with 9 bases between the two germline ends. The CDR3 runs to 13 residues. The CDR3 sequence is CASTPGVNTEAFF. The CDR3 DNA reads as TGTGCCAGCACCCCGGGGGTGAACACTGAAGCTTTCTTT.

The chain couples TRBV5-6 to TRBJ2-7; D might be TRBD1 (7 bases). The J call may be in error: the DNA end matches TRBJ2-1 better. The CDR3 loop spans 17 amino acids. Germline V CDR1 and CDR2: SGHDT, YYEEEE. The CDR3: CASSLLSGGTDHNEQFF. For the CDR3, the DNA is TGTGCCAGCAGCTTGTTAAGTGGAGGGACAGATCACAATGAGCAGTTCTTC.

The chain's CDR3 is CASSPAGQLVTEAFF. As DNA, the CDR3 is TGCGCCAGCAGCCCGGCCGGACAGCTCGTCACTGAAGCTTTCTTT. The rearrangement uses TRBV4-1 and TRBJ1-1, with TRBD1 as a possible D gene (6 bases). In germline, CDR1 is MGHRA, CDR2 YSYEKL. V was clipped by 4 bases and J by 4 bases, with 16 bases between them. CDR3 length: 15 residues.

As DNA, the CDR3 is TGCGCCAGCAGCCAAGAAGGCGGGGGAAGCGTCGAAAACATTCAGTACTTC. Translation gives CASSQEGGGSVENIQYF. The chain has TRBV4-3 and TRBJ2-4; TRBD2 aligns across 7 bases. The V gene end was trimmed by 0 bases and the J gene end by 5 bases; junction bases not matched to a gene: 10. The CDR3 runs to 17 residues. From germline, CDR1 is LGHNA and CDR2 YSLEER.

The chain links TRBV6-5 to TRBJ2-1, with TRBD1 matching over 9 bases. This CDR3 is built from 12 residues. The germline V gene encodes CDR1 MNHEY and CDR2 SVGAGI. The V and J ends lost 6 bases and 10 bases, in that order; junction bases with no gene match: 4. The CDR3, as DNA: TGTGCCAGCAGCGGACAGGGGACGGAGCAGTTCTTC. The encoded protein is CASSGQGTEQFF.

The J gene is TRBJ2-7, the V gene TRBV4-1, with 15 bases fitting TRBD2. The CDR3 extends over 19 amino acids. From germline, CDR1 is MGHRA and CDR2 YSYEKL. J lost 0 bases, V lost 4 bases, and 10 bases had no gene match. CDR3 amino acids: CASSRPGLAGGPTSYEQYF. In DNA form, the CDR3 reads TGCGCCAGCAGCCGTCCGGGACTAGCGGGAGGTCCTACCTCCTACGAGCAGTACTTC.

This chain links TRBV27 with TRBJ2-7, with D maybe TRBD1 (6 bases). The CDR3 covers 15 residues. Germline values: CDR1 MNHEY, CDR2 SMNVEV (reference sequence). V lost 1 base and J lost 3, with 13 bases in between. CDR3: CASSLLWTDLYEQYF. The CDR3 DNA is TGTGCCAGCAGTTTATTGTGGACAGACCTCTACGAGCAGTACTTC.

The genes are TRBV7-3 and TRBJ2-3; the D gene is possibly TRBD1 (6 bases). Germline CDR1 is SGHTA and CDR2 is FQGTGA. Trimming left V 5 bases short and J 3 bases short, with 9 bases between. The CDR3 contains 13 residues. In DNA form, the CDR3 reads TGTGCCAGCAGCGCTACAGGGACAGATACGCAGTATTTT. Protein: CASSATGTDTQYF.

The chain uses TRBV6-6 and TRBJ2-7, with TRBD2 identical over 12 bases. Per the germline V gene, CDR1 is MNHNY and CDR2 is SVGAGI (reference sequence). Trimming took 2 bases from V and 5 from J; bases not matched to a gene: 7. This CDR3 spans 16 amino acids. In nucleotides, the CDR3 is TGTGCCAGCAGTTACGGGCTAGCGGGAGGGCCAAACGAGCAGTACTTC. Amino acid sequence: CASSYGLAGGPNEQYF.

By sample fraction, this clone is medium-sized (0.01 to 0.1%). The rearrangement uses TRBV4-2 and TRBJ2-7; the match to TRBD2 covers 8 bases. The V gene end was trimmed by 2 bases and the J gene end by 3 bases; junction bases not matched to a gene: 6. Germline V gene data show CDR1 as LGHNA and CDR2 as YNFKEQ. There are 15 residues in the CDR3. The CDR3 bases are TGTGCCAGCAGCCAAAGTTTCGGGACTAGCTACGAGCAGTACTTC. Protein sequence: CASSQSFGTSYEQYF.

DNA for the CDR3: TGTGCCAGCAGTTACTCCCCCGAGGCGTACAATGAGCAGTTCTTC. Protein: CASSYSPEAYNEQFF. The J gene is TRBJ2-1, the V gene TRBV6-5; D gene ambiguous. CDR1 and CDR2 (germline): MNHEY, SVGAGI. The CDR3 is made up of 15 amino acids. The V end lost 0 bases, the J end lost 4 bases, and 10 bases lay between the germline ends.

V is TRBV6-5 and J is TRBJ2-7; 7 bases map to TRBD1. The CDR3 consists of 14 residues. Per the germline V gene, CDR1 is MNHEY and CDR2 is SVGAGI. V shed 5 bases and J 1 base; nucleotides not matched to a gene: 5. In nucleotides, the CDR3 is TGTGCCAGCAGTACTACAGGGGAGTCCTACGAGCAGTACTTC. Amino acids: CASSTTGESYEQYF.

The chain is built from TRBV29-1 and TRBJ2-7; D uncertain. Germline CDR1 reads SQVTM; CDR2 reads ANQGSEA. This CDR3 has 12 residues. The ends were cut back, 4 bases at V and 0 bases at J, with 7 bases in the middle. CDR3: CSVARSSYEQYF. The CDR3 region has the DNA TGCAGCGTTGCCCGGAGCTCCTACGAGCAGTACTTC.